This T cell receptor (beta chain) came from a study of cytomegalovirus exposure and HLA in healthy donors. Looking at the study overall: The roughly 100 million unique TCR beta sequences, from about 190 million T cells, were found by an earlier analysis. An early release of data contained 75 million to 90 million unique TCRs, which came from HLA-typed donors.

The V gene's germline CDR1 is ENHRY and CDR2 SYGVKD. The CDR3 runs to 18 residues. The PCR contained 60 Vbeta and 13 Jbeta primers. The protocol was immunoSEQ multiplex PCR, while the TCRdb copy is restricted to in-frame clones and leaves out a portion. The sample consists of about 130,000 clones, 80% to 90% of them appearing once. The TCR was taken from a woman aged 40 to 50 in good health and CMV-seropositive. The chain joins TRBV10-3 to TRBJ2-5; TRBD2 matches 14 bases. The J call may be wrong; the DNA end is better matched by TRBJ2-7. Input material: PBMCs. In DNA form, the CDR3 reads TGTGCCATCAGTGAAGGACTAGCGGGAGGCGCGGGGAGCTACGAGCAGTACTTC. Amino acid sequence: CAISEGLAGGAGSYEQYF.